Listed here are 12 T cell receptor beta chains from one sample, sequenced in a study of tumor-infiltrating lymphocytes in primary liver carcinoma. The researchers produced TCR beta cDNA from 500 ng total RNA with a constant-region primer. ARM-PCR was slightly modified, and three nested multiplex PCR rounds with it gave rise to the TCR beta libraries. Forward primers for TRBV1-TRBV30 and a C-beta reverse primer served the first two PCR rounds, at about 11 cycles each. One entry per CDR3 protein results from TCRdb running MiXCR on the multiplex PCR reads. The data show roughly 86,000 distinct CDR3 sequences, approximately 68% seen once. Unsorted bulk tissue of roughly 17-33 mg yielded co-extracted RNA and DNA. The sequenced material came from tumor-adjacent normal liver tissue. The source of these receptors is a man between 40 and 49 years old with primary liver carcinoma and hepatitis B virus infection.

At least ten counts were recorded for this clonotype. This chain links TRBV7-9 with TRBJ2-3; weak D call: TRBD1 (5 bases). V dropped 7 bases and J dropped 3 bases, with 8 bases sitting between them. The CDR3 contains 12 residues. Germline V lookup: CDR1 SEHNR, CDR2 FQNEAQ (reference sequence). CDR3 DNA: TGTGCCAGCACTACAGGAACAGATACGCAGTATTTT. This gives the protein CASTTGTDTQYF. Full variable domain (rest looked up from reference TRBV7-9 and TRBJ2-3): DTGVSQNPRHKITKRGQNVTFRCDPISEHNRLYWYRQTLGQGPEFLTYFQNEAQLEKSRLLSDRFSAERPKGSFSTLEIQRTEQGDSAMYLCASTTGTDTQYFGPGTRLTVL.

The chain is built from TRBV4-1 and TRBJ2-5; the match to TRBD2 covers 8 bases. Trimming removed 0 bases from V and 8 bases from J; junction bases left unmatched: 11. This CDR3 comprises 16 residues. CDR1 and CDR2 from the germline V gene are MGHRA and YSYEKL. In DNA, the CDR3 is TGCGCCAGCAGCCAAGATCGAGCGGGAGCGGGAGATACCCAGTACTTC. It yields the protein CASSQDRAGAGDTQYF.

On this clonotype itself: It is likely a read error, because the conserved phenylalanine at the end of the CDR3 is missing. The DNA is left out, because the CDR3 cannot be placed on it with certainty; the CDR3 is given as TCRdb lists it. The V call is TRBV30, the J call TRBJ2-2. CDR1 is GTSNPN, CDR2 SVGIG, per germline (reference sequence). The CDR3 extends over 13 residues, inclusive of both ends. The CDR3 sequence: CAGVSANTGEPFL.

Comment on this clonotype: A junction end diverges from the germline sequence, so it may reflect a read error. This chain connects TRBV11-2 to TRBJ2-1; D is undetermined. Germline CDR1 and CDR2: SGHAT and FQNNGV. The length of the CDR3 is 14 residues. The DNA of the CDR3 is TGTGTCAGCAGTTCCGCTGCAGGCGGTAATGAGCAATTCTTC. Its protein is CVSSSAAGGNEQFF.

This clonotype came up a few times. The genes are TRBV11-2 and TRBJ2-1; 13 bases are shared with TRBD2. The length of the CDR3 is 15 residues. The V segment lost 6 bases and the J segment 10 bases; nucleotides outside the gene matches: 9. CDR1 and CDR2 from the germline V gene are SGHAT and FQNNGV. Written as DNA, the CDR3 is TGTGCCAGCAGTTTCACGGGGACTAGCGGGAAGGAGCAGTTCTTC. Protein product: CASSFTGTSGKEQFF.

V is TRBV18 and J is TRBJ1-1; D not certain. CDR3 length: 15 amino acids. V lost 3 bases, J lost 1 base, and 12 bases lay in between. Germline V gene sequence: CDR1 KGHSH, CDR2 LQKENI. The CDR3 sequence: CASSPSAAPNTEAFF. The CDR3 nucleotides read TGTGCCAGCTCACCTTCGGCGGCCCCGAACACTGAAGCTTTCTTT.

With respect to this clonotype: The junction and the germline gene differ at one end; a read error may be behind it. The rearrangement joins TRBV6-2 or TRBV6-3 to TRBJ2-2; D gene ambiguous. The CDR3 runs 13 residues. Germline V gene data show CDR1 as MNHEY and CDR2 as SVGEGT. CDR3 loop: CASSLSNTGELFF. The CDR3 nucleotides read TGTGCCAGCAGTCTTTCGAACACTGGGGAGCTGTTTTTT.

About this clonotype: Since a much larger clone is just one base distant, this may be a read error. V gene TRBV7-8 combines with J gene TRBJ2-4; D perhaps matches TRBD2 (5 bases). The V gene's germline CDR1 is SGHVS and CDR2 FQNEAQ. The CDR3 runs 14 residues. The CDR3 protein is CAGSGQKSKNIQYF. The CDR3 nucleotides read TGTGCCGGCAGCGGTCAGAAGTCCAAAAACATTCAGTACTTC.

This clonotype occurred once. The junction departs from the called germline gene at one end, perhaps through a read error. The V call is TRBV13, the J call TRBJ2-7, with 7 positions matching TRBD1. The V gene's germline CDR1 is PRHDT and CDR2 FYEKMQ (reference sequence). The CDR3 covers 14 residues. The CDR3 protein is CTSSTSGTVYEQYF. The DNA for the CDR3 is TGTACCAGCAGCACTTCCGGGACAGTCTACGAGCAGTACTTC.

The chain employs TRBV6-6 and TRBJ1-5; 8 bases align to TRBD1. After removal of 9 bases from V and 7 bases from J, the junction contained 14 bases not matched to a gene. Germline values: CDR1 MNHNY, CDR2 SVGAGI (reference sequence). There are 15 residues in the CDR3. The CDR3 nucleotides are TGTGCCAGTAGCTACAGGGGGTGTGAGGAACAGCCCCAGCATTTT. It codes for CASSYRGCEEQPQHF.

This clonotype was found many times. This chain links TRBV12-3 or TRBV12-4 with TRBJ2-5, with D unclear. The CDR3 length is 13 residues. The V end lost 3 bases, the J end lost 1 base, and 6 bases lay between the germline ends. CDR3 region: CASSLGSQETQYF. In nucleotides, the CDR3 is TGTGCCAGCAGTTTGGGTAGCCAAGAGACCCAGTACTTC.

Concerning this clonotype: A much larger clone lies one base from this, so it may be a read error. The chain employs TRBV28 and TRBJ2-1; D unresolved. V dropped 8 bases and J dropped 12 bases, with 17 bases sitting between them. Germline values: CDR1 MDHEN, CDR2 SYDVKM. The CDR3 runs 12 residues. Here the CDR3 reads CASCPLRSGQFF. The CDR3 region has the DNA TGTGCCAGCTGTCCACTCAGAAGTGGGCAGTTCTTC.